A single sample is the source of the 27 T cell receptor beta chains below, sequenced in a study of T cells in localized non-small cell lung cancer. Assay used: immunoSEQ multiplex PCR; TCRdb lists only in-frame clones, some missing. Of about 1,700 clones in the sample, more than 20% were seen once. Sequenced material: normal lung tissue next to the tumor, taken before any cancer treatment. These receptors were taken from a woman aged 35 to 69 with stage I lung adenocarcinoma.

The chain combines TRBV6-8 with TRBJ2-3; TRBD2 might be the D (6 bases). Trimming shortened V by 10 bases and J by 6 bases, and 20 bases separated the two germline ends. Looked up from germline, CDR1 is MNHGY and CDR2 is SAAAGT. The CDR3 totals 14 residues. In DNA form, the CDR3 reads TGTGCCATTAAACCGGGACTCCTGGCGGATACGCAGTATTTT. Its translation is CAIKPGLLADTQYF.

The chain joins TRBV6-8 to TRBJ2-6; either TRBD1 or TRBD2 may fit D (6 bases each). Trimming stripped 6 bases from V and 2 bases from J, with 14 bases between. Germline V gene lookup returns CDR1 MNHGY and CDR2 SAAAGT. The CDR3 is 16 amino acids. CDR3 DNA: TGTGCCAGCAGGGAGGGGGGCGCCGCTGGGGCCAACGTCCTGACTTTC. The encoded protein is CASREGGAAGANVLTF.

This clone has only a few counts. The V gene is TRBV11-3, the J gene TRBJ1-1, with D perhaps TRBD1 (6 bases). The CDR3 is 14 residues long. Germline assignment: CDR1 SGHNT and CDR2 YENEEA. Trimming shortened V by 5 bases and J by 8 bases, and 18 bases separated the two germline ends. The CDR3 DNA follows: TGTGCCAGCAGCCCGAATACAGGGATAGGCGAAGCTTTCTTT. This gives the protein CASSPNTGIGEAFF.

The V and J genes are TRBV6-8 and TRBJ2-1, with a weak D call TRBD1 (6 bases). With 2 bases removed from V and 0 bases from J, the gap between germline ends came to 8 bases. The CDR3 extends over 15 amino acids. Germline CDR1 is MNHGY and CDR2 is SAAAGT. The DNA of the CDR3 is TGTGCCAGCAGTTACCAACAGGGCTCCTACAATGAGCAGTTCTTC. It yields the protein CASSYQQGSYNEQFF.

This clone was counted only a few times. This chain links TRBV6-8 with TRBJ1-4, with 7 bases identical to TRBD1. Germline CDR1 reads MNHGY; CDR2 reads SAAAGT. The CDR3 consists of 14 residues. The J segment lost 7 bases and the V segment lost 5 bases, leaving 7 bases of the junction unmatched. The CDR3 sequence: CASSPGTESEKLFF. The CDR3 DNA sequence: TGTGCCAGCAGTCCCGGGACAGAGTCTGAAAAACTGTTTTTT.

By share, this clone counts as medium-sized. The chain combines TRBV11-3 with TRBJ2-2; 7 nucleotides line up with TRBD1. The CDR3 has 17 amino acids. With 3 bases clipped from V and 1 base from J, the junction kept 8 bases outside the gene matches. Germline V CDR1 and CDR2: SGHNT, YENEEA. CDR3 sequence reads: CASSLAMSGGNTGELFF. CDR3 nucleotides: TGTGCCAGCAGCTTGGCCATGTCAGGGGGGAACACCGGGGAGCTGTTTTTT.

This clone was detected once. J is TRBJ1-5 and V is TRBV30; 8 bases are a match to TRBD1. The V and J ends lost 0 bases and 3 bases, in that order; junction bases with no gene match: 13. The CDR3 has 18 residues. Germline assignment: CDR1 GTSNPN and CDR2 SVGIG (reference sequence). The CDR3 DNA is TGTGCCTGGAGTGTATGGGGACAGGCCGAAAGGAACAATCAGCCCCAGCATTTT. It codes for CAWSVWGQAERNNQPQHF.

The J gene is TRBJ2-5, the V gene TRBV14; possibly TRBD2 for D (6 bases). The CDR3 is 15 residues long. Germline values: CDR1 SGHDN, CDR2 FVKESK. Trimming shortened V by 6 bases and J by 5 bases, and 19 bases separated the two germline ends. The CDR3: CASSLTGAVTETQYF. In DNA form, the CDR3 reads TGTGCCAGCAGTCTCACGGGAGCCGTAACGGAGACCCAGTACTTC.

This clone is categorized as medium-sized. At one boundary the junction diverges from the germline segment, which might be a read error. The rearrangement uses TRBV6-8 and TRBJ1-2; TRBD1 agrees at 9 bases. The CDR3 totals 14 residues. Germline values: CDR1 MNHGY, CDR2 SAAAGT. The CDR3 sequence is CAISGQGLNYGYTF. DNA for the CDR3: TGTGCCATCAGTGGACAGGGGTTAAACTATGGCTACACCTTC.

This clone occurred a few times. The rearrangement joins TRBV2 to TRBJ2-2, with 13 positions matching TRBD2. The germline V gene encodes CDR1 SNHLY and CDR2 FYNNEI. V lost 4 bases, J lost 9 bases, and 14 bases stayed unmatched. This CDR3 has 18 amino acids. The CDR3 sequence is CASSGRPTSGGAFRELFF. The CDR3 DNA follows: TGTGCCAGCAGTGGCAGACCTACTAGCGGGGGGGCTTTCAGGGAGCTGTTTTTT.

The chain joins TRBV28 to TRBJ1-5; 7 nucleotides line up with TRBD1. The germline CDR1 and CDR2 sequences are MDHEN and SYDVKM. The trim removed 2 bases at V and 5 bases at J, leaving 9 bases unmatched. CDR3 size: 16 residues. The CDR3 loop reads CASSLGHGTAHQPQHF. The CDR3 region has the DNA TGTGCCAGCAGTTTAGGTCATGGGACAGCGCATCAGCCCCAGCATTTT.

The gene calls are TRBV6-8 and TRBJ1-2; tentative D call: TRBD1 (5 bases). In germline, CDR1 is MNHGY, CDR2 SAAAGT. The CDR3 sequence is 17 residues long. V lost 7 bases to trimming and J lost 8 bases, with 29 bases between them. The CDR3 here is CASKEDKGTGSYGGYTF. The CDR3 DNA is TGTGCCAGCAAAGAGGATAAAGGGACGGGCTCCTATGGAGGCTACACCTTC.

The rearrangement uses TRBV6-8 and TRBJ2-1; 10 nucleotides line up with TRBD1. The CDR3 consists of 15 residues. Germline V gene lookup returns CDR1 MNHGY and CDR2 SAAAGT. V trimming: 8 bases; J trimming: 2 bases; junction bases outside the gene matches: 6. The CDR3 sequence is CASCIGTGAYNEQFF. As DNA, the CDR3 is TGTGCCAGCTGTATAGGGACAGGGGCCTACAATGAGCAGTTCTTC.

This clone has a handful of counts. The V and J genes are TRBV6-8 and TRBJ1-2; no clear D. CDR1 and CDR2 from the germline V gene are MNHGY and SAAAGT. V lost 6 bases and J 6 bases, leaving 14 bases between the germline ends. The CDR3 covers 13 residues. CDR3 sequence: CASRSGISHGYTF. In DNA form, the CDR3 reads TGTGCCAGCAGGTCCGGAATCTCTCATGGCTACACCTTC.

This clone has a handful of counts. Here the CDR3 DNA reads TGCGCCAGCAGCGACGTACCCGGGACAGGGAAGGGCTACACCTTC. It yields the protein CASSDVPGTGKGYTF. The chain recombines TRBV1 with TRBJ1-2; the table calls TRBD1, which could not be checked here. TRBV1 is a documented pseudogene. This CDR3 is 15 amino acids long.

The chain has TRBV30 and TRBJ2-3, with a tentative D call TRBD2 (7 bases). CDR3 length: 16 amino acids. Germline CDR1 and CDR2: GTSNPN and SVGIG (reference sequence). The germline V and J ends were trimmed by 5 bases and 7 bases, with 25 bases remaining between them. The CDR3 DNA reads TGTGCCTGGGCGCTCATTGGGGGGGCTCAGGCCCATACGCAGTATTTT. Encoded protein: CAWALIGGAQAHTQYF.

The chain has TRBV12-5 and TRBJ2-2; 7 bases fit TRBD1. The CDR3 is 12 amino acids. Germline V gene sequence: CDR1 LGHNT, CDR2 FRNRAP. This CDR3 is CASTTGAGELFF. The CDR3 coding sequence is TGTGCCAGCACAACAGGGGCCGGGGAGCTGTTTTTT.

This clone is labeled as medium-sized. The chain has TRBV11-3 and TRBJ1-6, with TRBD1 matching 12 bases. Germline V gives CDR1 SGHNT, CDR2 YENEEA. The CDR3 loop spans 17 amino acids. The J segment lost 10 bases and the V segment lost 3 bases, leaving 10 bases of the junction unmatched. DNA for the CDR3: TGTGCCAGCAGCTTGGGACAGGGGGCAGGTGGGCTCTCACCCCTCCACTTT. Translated: CASSLGQGAGGLSPLHF.

This clone is categorized as medium-sized (0.01 to 0.1%). The chain uses TRBV6-8 and TRBJ2-5; maybe TRBD1 (5 bases). V gave up 4 bases and J gave up 2 bases, with 11 bases separating them. The germline gives CDR1 MNHGY, CDR2 SAAAGT. The CDR3 consists of 14 residues. The CDR3 DNA reads as TGTGCCAGCAGTTTCCTCGACAGACAAGAGACCCAGTACTTC. This sequence encodes CASSFLDRQETQYF.

The chain carries TRBV5-1 and TRBJ2-5, with TRBD2 matching 9 bases. The J segment lost 3 bases and the V segment lost 0 bases, leaving 0 bases of the junction unmatched. The V gene's germline CDR1 is SGHRS and CDR2 YFSETQ. The CDR3 extends over 14 amino acids. CDR3 nucleotides: TGCGCCAGCAGCTTGGGCGGGGGGGAAGAGACCCAGTACTTC. This sequence encodes CASSLGGGEETQYF.

Relative to its sample, this clone is large (0.1 to 1%). The chain recombines TRBV6-8 with TRBJ1-5; possibly TRBD1 for D (6 bases). CDR1 and CDR2 from the germline V gene are MNHGY and SAAAGT. This CDR3 contains 15 residues. Deletions cut 6 bases from V and 3 bases from J, with 15 bases between. CDR3 region: CASRKSGQLNQPQHF. In nucleotides, the CDR3 is TGTGCCAGCAGGAAGTCCGGACAGCTCAATCAGCCCCAGCATTTT.

This chain's CDR3 is CAWSDEGGFLFF. The CDR3 DNA is TGTGCCTGGAGTGACGAGGGGGGCTTTCTGTTTTTT. The chain employs TRBV30 and TRBJ1-4; the D gene is possibly TRBD1 (6 bases). Trimming stripped 1 base from V and 14 bases from J, with 14 bases between. The germline gives CDR1 GTSNPN, CDR2 SVGIG (reference sequence). There are 12 residues in the CDR3.

The chain carries TRBV9 and TRBJ1-4; maybe TRBD1 (6 bases). The ends were cut back, 5 bases at V and 3 bases at J, with 14 bases in the middle. In germline, CDR1 is SGDLS, CDR2 YYNGEE. The length of the CDR3 is 15 residues. The CDR3 sequence: CASSWEQGANEKLFF. CDR3 coding DNA: TGTGCCAGCAGTTGGGAACAGGGCGCTAATGAAAAACTGTTTTTT. The full variable domain, its missing parts supplied by reference TRBV9 and TRBJ1-4, is DSGVTQTPKHLITATGQRVTLRCSPRSGDLSVYWYQQSLDQGLQFLIQYYNGEERAKGNILERFSAQQFPDLHSELNLSSLELGDSALYFCASSWEQGANEKLFFGSGTQLSVL.

This clone was observed a handful of times. The chain couples TRBV9 to TRBJ2-5; possible D gene TRBD2, 5 bases. Germline-derived CDR1 and CDR2 are SGDLS and YYNGEE. The V and J ends lost 0 bases and 4 bases respectively, with 7 bases between them. The CDR3 runs to 13 residues. In nucleotides, the CDR3 is TGTGCCAGCAGCGTAGGGACTGGAGAGACCCAGTACTTC. Its protein product is CASSVGTGETQYF.

Sample share makes this clone large. As DNA, the CDR3 is TGTGCCATCAGTGAGGCCGAAAATACCGGGACTAGCGGACCTGAGCAGTTCTTC. It yields the protein CAISEAENTGTSGPEQFF. The V and J genes are TRBV10-3 and TRBJ2-1; 11 nucleotides line up with TRBD2. In germline, CDR1 is ENHRY, CDR2 SYGVKD. CDR3 length equals 18 residues. With V trimmed by 2 bases and J by 9 bases, 15 bases remained unmatched.

Points on this clone: Germline is not matched at one junction end, which may reflect a read error. The gene calls are TRBV6-8 and TRBJ2-1; D might be TRBD2 (6 bases). CDR1 is MNHGY, CDR2 SAAAGT, per germline. The CDR3 sequence is 13 residues long. The CDR3 sequence is CAISGGGGNEQFF. The CDR3 DNA follows: TGTGCCATCAGTGGAGGTGGGGGGAATGAGCAGTTCTTC.

This clone was seen more than once but under ten times. CDR3 loop: CASSYSDSGNYGYTF. The CDR3 coding sequence is TGTGCCAGCAGTTACTCGGACAGTGGGAACTATGGCTACACCTTC. The chain links TRBV6-8 to TRBJ1-2, with D perhaps matching TRBD1 (6 bases). This CDR3 has 15 residues. Per germline, CDR1 MNHGY and CDR2 SAAAGT. V was shortened by 0 bases and J by 2 bases, with 10 bases between the two germline ends.